This T cell receptor (beta chain) is drawn from a study of PD-L1 blockade in urothelial cancer (dated by TCRdb to 2016 to 2017). About the investigation overall: Every patient began therapy around 2014 and was given atezolizumab 1,200 mg intravenously every 3 weeks. TCR sequencing covered pretreatment tumor samples and matched, serially collected peripheral blood taken before and after atezolizumab treatment. Durable clinical benefit was achieved by nine patients and was not achieved by 20 patients. Durable clinical benefit was defined as a progression-free survival longer than 6 months, and TCR features were additionally tested against progression-free survival and overall survival. Blood samples were analyzed 3 weeks after the start of treatment (second dose) and 6 weeks after the start of treatment. About 90% of the roughly 30 patients were males with bladder-origin urothelial cancer, and about 65% of the roughly 30 reported a prior smoking history. Blood samples gave a median of about 130,000 T cells and under 85,000 unique TCRs, with a median clonality of approximately 0.08. Patients had an ECOG performance status of 0 or 1 and had received between 0 and 3 prior chemotherapy regimens. In the same patients, pretreatment tumors underwent whole exome sequencing and RNA sequencing in addition to TCR sequencing. Pretreatment blood TCR-seq was available for under 35 patients, at least one posttreatment blood collection was obtained for 24 patients, and tumor TCR-seq was available for 24 patients. The study, an exploratory multi-omic analysis, examined somatic, immune and clinical correlates of response to PD-L1 blockade with atezolizumab in urothelial cancer.

What the study reported, not specific to this receptor: A pretreatment peripheral blood TCR clonality below the median was linked to improved progression-free and overall survival. Because the sample size was small (n of about 30) and many of the analyses were exploratory, the results are meant to be hypothesis-generating. Patients with durable benefit showed greater expansion of tumor-associated TCR clones in peripheral blood 3 weeks after starting treatment (n of about 20, p = 0.022).

Sample time point, as interpreted from the label and publication: pretreatment peripheral blood. The cohort included 29 patients with locally advanced or metastatic urothelial carcinoma who were treated at Memorial Sloan Kettering on a trial protocol. Peripheral blood mononuclear cells were collected pretreatment and during treatment, with between 1 and 8 total time points obtained per patient. The Qiagen DNeasy Blood extraction kit was used to purify genomic DNA from total PBMCs and tumor samples. Collected pretreatment and during treatment, PBMCs were isolated and stored as previously described. To estimate absolute template abundance from read counts, synthetic TCR analog templates were spiked into each PCR. The immunoSEQ assay used bias-controlled V and J gene primers to amplify TCRbeta CDR3 regions from genomic DNA. Sequencing of rearranged TCRbeta segments was performed at approximately 20X coverage. The study's processing was this. Clustering was used to correct sequencing errors, and CDR3s were annotated against IMGT so that V, D and J genes could be assigned. Only productive TCRbeta rearrangements were used in downstream analyses, excluding out-of-frame or stop-codon sequences. Clonality was calculated as one minus the Shannon entropy normalized by the log of the number of unique productive sequences. Fisher's exact test with Benjamini-Hochberg correction, using a cutoff of adjusted p below 0.01, was how clones that differed between time points or between blood and tumor were identified. Held by TCRdb, this immuneACCESS table contains in-frame sequences only and omits some clones. Under half of the omission traces to an unresolved V gene where checked; the cause of the rest is unknown. Clonal size and the V and J genes are those of that table, whereas D and trimming came from the DNA. The sample has tens of thousands of clones on record, more than 75% of them singletons. The top ten hold approximately 1.5% of the sample.

V is clipped by 7 bases and J by 0 bases, and the sequence between their germline boundaries is 14 bases long. The CDR3 has 14 amino acids, counting the end cysteine and phenylalanine. The kept DNA is CDR3 alone, 42 bases in frame from the first base. Per the germline V gene, SGHRS is the CDR1 and YFSETQ is the CDR2. A remark on this clone: What antigen it recognizes has not been identified. Base qualities were left out, and no much larger clone turns up one base away.

This chain joins TRBV5-1 to TRBJ2-7, with a tentative D gene TRBD2 over 5 matching bases. The clonotype originates from a man aged 50-59 years with urothelial cancer. The specimen comprised PBMCs, sampled around atezolizumab (anti-PD-L1) treatment. The DNA sequence is given as TGCGCCAGCGGAGCGGTAGCGAGCTCCTACGAGCAGTACTTC. Translated, it reads CASGAVASSYEQYF.